This T cell receptor beta chain was sequenced for a study of post-analysis software for immune sequencing data. Findings and caveats of the study: The study found TRBV5-6, TRBV5-1 and TRBV20-1 among a handful of TRBV segments more frequent in patients than controls.

Germline trimming cut 5 bases from V and 2 bases from J; bases unmatched to any gene: 17. The CDR3 is 20 residues long. The germline CDR1 and CDR2 sequences are SGHVS and FQNEAQ. Researchers reported that TCR beta cDNA libraries carried unique molecular identifiers. Using its own MiXCR run on the PCR reads, TCRdb lists one record per CDR3 protein. The sample has more than 450,000 distinct CDR3 sequences; roughly 40% are singletons. Comment on this clonotype: The antigen remains undetermined.

This sequence was found in a girl between 5 and 17 years old with multiple sclerosis. This sequence joins TRBV7-8 and TRBJ2-2, with TRBD1 identical over 10 bases. What was sequenced was blood. CDR3 protein: CASSPRDRGLSFSNTGELFF. The CDR3 coding sequence is TGTGCCAGCAGCCCACGGGACAGGGGCCTCAGTTTTTCAAACACCGGGGAGCTGTTTTTT.